Below are 32 T cell receptor beta chains sequenced from a single sample in a study of PD-1 blockade in classical Hodgkin lymphoma. Data came from immunoSEQ multiplex PCR; TCRdb stores just in-frame clones and leaves some out. This table holds 75,000 to 100,000 clones, roughly 80% found once. Every patient had relapsed following autologous stem cell transplantation, and cohorts differed in brentuximab vedotin exposure. The sample was peripheral blood mononuclear cells (PBMCs), taken before the second cycle of nivolumab. Every receptor here comes from a human donor with classical Hodgkin lymphoma.

In this sample, this clone turned up a few times. The chain carries TRBV11-2 and TRBJ2-5; TRBD2 agrees at 12 bases. This CDR3 is 17 amino acids long. CDR1 is SGHAT, CDR2 FQNNGV, per germline. The V and J ends lost 5 bases and 4 bases, in that order; junction bases with no gene match: 11. This CDR3 is CASSPGPSGRAGETQYF. The DNA of the CDR3 is TGTGCCAGCAGCCCCGGCCCTAGCGGGAGGGCGGGAGAGACCCAGTACTTC.

The chain carries TRBV18 and TRBJ2-2; D not certain. This CDR3 has 16 residues. Trimming removed 4 bases from V and 0 bases from J, with 12 bases in between. Germline CDR1 reads KGHSH; CDR2 reads LQKENI. CDR3 sequence: CASSQNVQTNTGELFF. In DNA form, the CDR3 reads TGTGCCAGCTCACAGAACGTCCAAACGAACACCGGGGAGCTGTTTTTT.

CDR3 nucleotides: TGTGCCAGCAGCCCTCTCGGGGAAACCTACGAGCAGTACTTC. Translating gives CASSPLGETYEQYF. V gene TRBV7-2 combines with J gene TRBJ2-7; a weak D match, TRBD2 (5 bases). Trimming cost V 5 bases and J 2 bases, with 13 bases left between them. The CDR3 is made up of 14 amino acids. Germline CDR1 reads SGHTA; CDR2 reads FQGNSA.

This chain uses TRBV6-5 with TRBJ1-5; TRBD1 agrees at 7 bases. Germline V lookup: CDR1 MNHEY, CDR2 SVGAGI. Trimming at V came to 6 bases and at J to 1 base, leaving 3 bases not matched to a gene. This CDR3 region has 14 residues. CDR3 region: CASSPGQSNQPQHF. The CDR3 coding sequence is TGTGCCAGCAGCCCGGGACAGAGCAATCAGCCCCAGCATTTT.

This clone was seen a few times. This chain joins TRBV5-1 and TRBJ1-4; D gene unclear. CDR1 and CDR2 from the germline V gene are SGHRS and YFSETQ. CDR3 length: 15 residues. V was clipped by 1 base and J by 5 bases, with 12 bases between them. The CDR3 spells CASSLNRRANEKLFF. In DNA, the CDR3 is TGCGCCAGCAGCTTGAATCGAAGGGCGAATGAAAAACTGTTTTTT.

This clone was picked up one time. The chain is built from TRBV10-3 and TRBJ2-7; D gene unclear. The CDR3 covers 12 residues. Trimming stripped 5 bases from V and 3 bases from J, with 8 bases between. Germline values: CDR1 ENHRY, CDR2 SYGVKD. The CDR3 DNA reads TGTGCCATCAGTCTACAGAGCTACGAGCAGTACTTC. Translation gives CAISLQSYEQYF.

V usage is TRBV10-3 and J usage is TRBJ1-5; 8 nucleotides agree with TRBD1. The CDR3 contains 15 residues. With V trimmed by 6 bases and J by 5 bases, 9 bases remained unmatched. The V gene's germline CDR1 is ENHRY and CDR2 SYGVKD. The CDR3: CAIRQGQGTYQPQHF. As DNA, the CDR3 is TGTGCCATCAGACAAGGACAGGGTACCTATCAGCCCCAGCATTTT.

The chain uses TRBV15 and TRBJ1-4, with a tentative D call TRBD1 (5 bases). The CDR3 spans 18 residues. Germline V gives CDR1 LNHNV, CDR2 YYDKDF (reference sequence). Trimming stripped 0 bases from V and 1 base from J, with 15 bases between. This CDR3 reads CATSRDRGWDVTNEKLFF. CDR3 bases: TGTGCCACCAGCAGAGATCGGGGTTGGGACGTAACTAATGAAAAACTGTTTTTT. Based on the CDR3 plus reference TRBV15 and TRBJ1-4, the full variable domain is DAMVIQNPRYQVTQFGKPVTLSCSQTLNHNVMYWYQQKSSQAPKLLFHYYDKDFNNEADTPDNFQSRRPNTSFCFLDIRSPGLGDTAMYLCATSRDRGWDVTNEKLFFGSGTQLSVL.

This clone appeared once. The chain combines TRBV6-5 with TRBJ1-2; no firm D call. The V gene lost 4 bases and the J gene lost 7 bases, with 13 bases spanning the gap. CDR1 is MNHEY, CDR2 SVGAGI, per germline. This CDR3 spans 13 amino acids. CDR3 loop: CASSWKGMGGYTF. DNA for the CDR3: TGTGCCAGCAGTTGGAAAGGAATGGGTGGCTACACCTTC.

This clone was picked up one time. The chain is built from TRBV5-1 and TRBJ2-1; D tentatively fits TRBD1 or TRBD2 (5 bases each). CDR1 is SGHRS, CDR2 YFSETQ, per germline. This CDR3 comprises 13 residues. Trimming left V 5 bases short and J 8 bases short, with 14 bases between. The CDR3 bases are TGCGCCAGCAGGGGACCAGGGCTCGATGAGCAGTTCTTC. Its translation: CASRGPGLDEQFF.

The V and J genes are TRBV7-7 and TRBJ1-1; D call uncertain. V lost 2 bases and J lost 5, with 9 bases in between. This CDR3 is built from 13 residues. Per germline, CDR1 SSHAT and CDR2 FNYEAQ (reference sequence). CDR3 sequence reads: CASSLNKGTEAFF. CDR3 nucleotide sequence: TGTGCCAGCAGCTTAAATAAGGGAACTGAAGCTTTCTTT.

The CDR3 nucleotides read TGTGCCAGCGGGTTGGGCAATCAGCCCCAGCATTTT. It encodes CASGLGNQPQHF. The J gene is TRBJ1-5, the V gene TRBV2; D not resolved. V dropped 8 bases and J dropped 2 bases, with 7 bases sitting between them. Germline V gene data show CDR1 as SNHLY and CDR2 as FYNNEI. The CDR3 spans 12 residues.

The table lists this clone with a count of one. The chain recombines TRBV7-6 with TRBJ2-7; 7 nucleotides match TRBD2. Germline loops: CDR1 SGHVS, CDR2 FNYEAQ. Trimming took 0 bases from V and 6 from J; bases not matched to a gene: 2. The length of the CDR3 is 13 residues. CDR3 bases: TGTGCCAGCAGCTTAGCGGGAGGGAGCGAGCAGTACTTC. It translates to CASSLAGGSEQYF.

The DNA of the CDR3 is TGCGCCAGCAGCCGCCAGACAGGGAACACTGAAGCTTTCTTT. Amino acids: CASSRQTGNTEAFF. J is TRBJ1-1 and V is TRBV5-1; the D gene is possibly TRBD1 (6 bases). The V end lost 4 bases, the J end lost 1 base, and 11 bases lay between the germline ends. Per the germline V gene, CDR1 is SGHRS and CDR2 is YFSETQ. The CDR3 totals 14 residues.

This clone was recorded at least ten times. The J gene is TRBJ2-7, the V gene TRBV25-1; possible D gene TRBD1, 5 bases. Trimming left V 3 bases short and J 7 bases short, with 19 bases between. CDR1 is MGHDK, CDR2 SYGVNS, per germline. This CDR3 is 15 amino acids long. This CDR3 reads CASSDYGQRPREQYF. The CDR3 DNA reads TGTGCCAGCAGTGACTATGGACAACGGCCCAGAGAGCAGTACTTC.

This clone appeared a few times. The chain couples TRBV13 to TRBJ2-1; 10 nucleotides line up with TRBD2. CDR1 PRHDT and CDR2 FYEKMQ come from the germline V gene (reference sequence). The J segment lost 10 bases and the V segment lost 5 bases, leaving 17 bases of the junction unmatched. The CDR3 has 17 residues. The CDR3 is CASSHSLAGRARGEQFF. For the CDR3, the DNA is TGTGCCAGCAGCCACTCACTAGCGGGACGAGCTAGAGGCGAGCAGTTCTTC.

This clone was counted a single time. The chain carries TRBV7-6 and TRBJ1-4; unclear D gene. The germline V gene encodes CDR1 SGHVS and CDR2 FNYEAQ. V lost 2 bases to trimming and J lost 4 bases, with 5 bases between them. This CDR3 spans 13 amino acids. For the CDR3, the DNA is TGTGCCAGCAGCTTATCCCATAATGAAAAACTGTTTTTT. Encoded protein: CASSLSHNEKLFF.

This clone was observed a few times. The genes are TRBV28 and TRBJ2-3, with D possibly being TRBD2 (5 bases). Germline CDR1 and CDR2: MDHEN and SYDVKM. The CDR3 runs 15 residues. V lost 8 bases and J 1 base, leaving 16 bases between the germline ends. The CDR3: CASRRAAVGTDTQYF. In DNA form, the CDR3 reads TGTGCCAGCCGGCGGGCTGCCGTGGGCACAGATACGCAGTATTTT.

The CDR3 loop reads CASSEPRGTQYF. Here the CDR3 DNA reads TGTGCCAGCAGCGAGCCCAGGGGCACGCAGTATTTT. The chain recombines TRBV9 with TRBJ2-3; TRBD1 might be the D (6 bases). The CDR3 runs 12 residues. In germline, CDR1 is SGDLS, CDR2 YYNGEE. Trimming removed 3 bases from V and 9 bases from J, with 11 bases in between.

Only one count was recorded for this clone. The chain joins TRBV5-1 to TRBJ2-5; D is perhaps TRBD1 (7 bases). This CDR3 region has 17 residues. The germline V gene encodes CDR1 SGHRS and CDR2 YFSETQ. V was shortened by 2 bases and J by 5 bases, with 22 bases between the two germline ends. In DNA form, the CDR3 reads TGCGCCAGCAGCTTCAGGGGGGACGGGAGTGTCTGGGAGACCCAGTACTTC. Its translation is CASSFRGDGSVWETQYF.

This clone was counted at least ten times. V and J are TRBV5-1 and TRBJ1-2; 7 nucleotides align to TRBD1. This CDR3 has 14 residues. Trimming at V came to 4 bases and at J to 2 bases, leaving 5 bases not matched to a gene. Germline-derived CDR1 and CDR2 are SGHRS and YFSETQ. The CDR3 region is CASSPQTGNYGYTF. CDR3 nucleotide sequence: TGCGCCAGCAGCCCCCAGACAGGGAACTATGGCTACACCTTC.

The gene calls are TRBV5-8 and TRBJ1-3; 10 bases align to TRBD1. The germline V gene encodes CDR1 SGHTS and CDR2 YDEGEE. V was clipped by 2 bases and J by 4 bases; unmatched bases: 6. The CDR3 covers 16 residues. The CDR3 protein is CASSLPGQGSGNTIYF. The CDR3 coding sequence is TGTGCCAGCAGCTTACCGGGACAGGGGTCCGGAAACACCATATATTTT.

The CDR3 region has the DNA TGCAGCTCCGGGGGGCTGGAGACCCAGTACTTC. Amino acid sequence: CSSGGLETQYF. The V and J genes are TRBV29-1 and TRBJ2-5; tentative D call: TRBD2 (7 bases). There are 11 residues in the CDR3. Germline-derived CDR1 and CDR2 are SQVTM and ANQGSEA. Trimming left V 8 bases short and J 5 bases short, with 12 bases between.

V is TRBV4-2 and J is TRBJ1-2; TRBD1 might be the D (5 bases). The germline V and J ends were trimmed by 0 bases and 7 bases, with 9 bases remaining between them. The CDR3 runs 13 residues. CDR1 is LGHNA and CDR2 is YNFKEQ in the germline V gene. The CDR3 region has the DNA TGTGCCAGCAGCCAAGATCGGGACCTTGGCTACACCTTC. It is translated as CASSQDRDLGYTF.

The DNA for the CDR3 is TGTGCCACCAGCAGAGAGGGGGTGTTTAACTATGGCTACACCTTC. Translating it yields CATSREGVFNYGYTF. The rearrangement links TRBV15 to TRBJ1-2; weak D call: TRBD1 (5 bases). V was pared by 0 bases and J by 1 base, with 9 bases between. Germline CDR1 and CDR2: LNHNV and YYDKDF (reference sequence). This CDR3 is 15 amino acids long. Complete variable domain (other parts from reference TRBV15 and TRBJ1-2): DAMVIQNPRYQVTQFGKPVTLSCSQTLNHNVMYWYQQKSSQAPKLLFHYYDKDFNNEADTPDNFQSRRPNTSFCFLDIRSPGLGDTAMYLCATSREGVFNYGYTFGSGTRLTVV.

This clone was picked up a small number of times. This chain joins TRBV12-5 and TRBJ2-2; tentatively, D is TRBD2 (6 bases). CDR1 and CDR2 from the germline V gene are LGHNT and FRNRAP. Deletions cut 6 bases from V and 5 bases from J, with 16 bases between. CDR3 length equals 15 residues. CDR3 amino acids: CASGFGGVVTGELFF. The CDR3 DNA sequence: TGTGCTAGTGGGTTTGGAGGGGTCGTGACCGGGGAGCTGTTTTTT.

The CDR3 reads CSAVGLEQFF. The DNA of the CDR3 is TGCAGTGCCGTGGGACTTGAGCAGTTCTTC. V is TRBV20-1 and J is TRBJ2-1; possibly TRBD2 for D (6 bases). Trimming cost V 6 bases and J 9 bases, with 9 bases left between them. Germline V CDR1 and CDR2: DFQATT, SNEGSKA (reference sequence). The length of the CDR3 is 10 residues.

V is TRBV5-4 and J is TRBJ1-1; unclear D gene. CDR1 and CDR2 from the germline V gene are SGHNT and YYREEE (reference sequence). The V end lost 3 bases, the J end lost 5 bases, and 14 bases lay between the germline ends. The CDR3 has 14 amino acids. The CDR3 is CASSSISGGTEAFF. The DNA for the CDR3 is TGTGCCAGCAGCTCAATCTCTGGCGGTACTGAAGCTTTCTTT.

A word on this clone: Its ends do not fully match the called genes, so a read error is possible. The chain recombines TRBV28 with TRBJ2-5; perhaps TRBD2 as D (6 bases). The CDR3 runs to 15 residues. Germline values: CDR1 MDHEN, CDR2 SYDVKM. The CDR3 sequence: CASTPPGRGREAQYF. CDR3 nucleotide sequence: TGTGCCAGCACCCCTCCCGGGCGGGGAAGAGAGGCCCAGTACTTC.

V is TRBV12-5 and J is TRBJ1-1, with TRBD1 as a possible D gene (5 bases). CDR1 and CDR2 (germline): LGHNT, FRNRAP. V lost 0 bases to trimming and J lost 6 bases, with 14 bases between them. This CDR3 has 15 residues. The CDR3 here is CASGLVEAGIAEAFF. The CDR3 coding sequence is TGTGCTAGTGGTTTGGTAGAGGCAGGGATCGCTGAAGCTTTCTTT.

The V and J genes are TRBV10-3 and TRBJ2-7; 9 nucleotides line up with TRBD1. The length of the CDR3 is 15 residues. The germline V gene has CDR1 ENHRY and CDR2 SYGVKD. V lost 3 bases and J lost 1; bases outside the gene matches: 4. The CDR3 protein is CAISDMGQGSYEQYF. The DNA for the CDR3 is TGTGCCATCAGTGATATGGGACAGGGATCCTACGAGCAGTACTTC.

The chain is built from TRBV7-2 and TRBJ1-5, with D hard to call. The V gene lost 5 bases and the J gene lost 0 bases, with 11 bases spanning the gap. This CDR3 is 15 amino acids long. The germline V gene has CDR1 SGHTA and CDR2 FQGNSA. As DNA, the CDR3 is TGTGCCAGCAGCCCTAGCGCTAATAGCAATCAGCCCCAGCATTTT. Protein sequence: CASSPSANSNQPQHF.